This TCR beta chain was sequenced for a study of blood T cell repertoires in COVID-19. Study-level information: In each case, the material was cDNA or gDNA derived from T cells, B-cell-depleted T cells, or PBMCs.

The data were produced by immunoSEQ multiplex PCR, yet TCRdb's version contains in-frame clones alone and is incomplete. Of approximately 230,000 clones listed, approximately 90% are singletons. The germline CDR1 and CDR2 sequences are SGHTA and FQGNSA. Trimming took 5 bases from V and 0 from J, leaving 16 bases between them. This CDR3 contains 16 residues. For recovered donors of Cohort 3, there were two negative PCRs, clearance, or symptom resolution. This clonotype was sampled from a woman aged 25 to 39 who had recovered from COVID-19. The sequenced sample consisted of PBMCs or T cells enriched from blood (not recorded which). The gene calls are TRBV7-2 and TRBJ1-1, with a weak D call TRBD1 (6 bases). CDR3: CASSQVRQAMNTEAFF. The CDR3 region has the DNA TGTGCCAGCAGCCAAGTTCGACAGGCGATGAACACTGAAGCTTTCTTT.